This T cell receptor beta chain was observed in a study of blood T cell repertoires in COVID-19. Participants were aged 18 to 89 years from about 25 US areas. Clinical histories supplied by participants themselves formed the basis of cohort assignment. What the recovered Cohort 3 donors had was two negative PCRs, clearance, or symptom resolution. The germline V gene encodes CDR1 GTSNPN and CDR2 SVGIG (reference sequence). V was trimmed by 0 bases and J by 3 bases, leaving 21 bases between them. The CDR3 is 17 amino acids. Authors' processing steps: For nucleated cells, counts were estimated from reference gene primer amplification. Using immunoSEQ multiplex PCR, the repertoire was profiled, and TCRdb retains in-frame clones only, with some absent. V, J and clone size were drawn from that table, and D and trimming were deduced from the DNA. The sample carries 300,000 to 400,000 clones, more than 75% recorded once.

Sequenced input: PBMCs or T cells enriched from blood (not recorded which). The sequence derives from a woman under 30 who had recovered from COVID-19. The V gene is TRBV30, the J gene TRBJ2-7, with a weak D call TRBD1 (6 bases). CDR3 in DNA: TGTGCCTGGAGTGTACGGTGGGGACATCGGGGTGACTACGAGCAGTACTTC. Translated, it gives CAWSVRWGHRGDYEQYF.